Reported below is one TCR beta chain. The data were taken from a study of blood T cell repertoires in COVID-19. Assay: immunoSEQ multiplex PCR; the TCRdb copy retains only in-frame clones and omits some. The data show approximately 470,000 clones, with approximately 86% seen just once and roughly 0.7% held by the top ten. All enrollees were roughly 18 to 89 years old and from 20 to 25 US areas. This receptor was obtained from a woman between 18 and 30 years old who had recovered from COVID-19. The sequencing input was PBMCs or T cells enriched from blood (not recorded which).

This chain's CDR3 is CASSPGQGDSPLHF. DNA for the CDR3: TGTGCCAGCAGCCCGGGACAGGGGGATTCACCCCTCCACTTT. V usage is TRBV14 and J usage is TRBJ1-6, with 11 bases that match TRBD1. The CDR3 length is 14 residues. The V gene's germline CDR1 is SGHDN and CDR2 FVKESK. V was clipped by 4 bases and J by 8 bases; unmatched bases: 1. Looking up the rest from reference TRBV14 and TRBJ1-6 gives the full variable domain: EAGVTQFPSHSVIEKGQTVTLRCDPISGHDNLYWYRRVMGKEIKFLLHFVKESKQDESGMPNNRFLAERTGGTYSTLKVQPAELEDSGVYFCASSPGQGDSPLHFGNGTRLTVT.